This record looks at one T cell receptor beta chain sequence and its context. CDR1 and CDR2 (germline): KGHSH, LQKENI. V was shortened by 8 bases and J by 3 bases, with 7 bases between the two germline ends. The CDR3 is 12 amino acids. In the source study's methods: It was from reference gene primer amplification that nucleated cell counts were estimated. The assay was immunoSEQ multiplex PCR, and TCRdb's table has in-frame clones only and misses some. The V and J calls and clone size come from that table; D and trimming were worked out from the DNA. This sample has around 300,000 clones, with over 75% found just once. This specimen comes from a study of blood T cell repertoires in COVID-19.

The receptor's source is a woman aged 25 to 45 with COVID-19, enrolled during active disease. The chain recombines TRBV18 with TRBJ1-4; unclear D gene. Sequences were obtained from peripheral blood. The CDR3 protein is CASTRANEKLFF. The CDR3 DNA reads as TGTGCCAGCACCCGGGCTAATGAAAAACTGTTTTTT. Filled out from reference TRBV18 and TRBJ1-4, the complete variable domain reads NAGVMQNPRHLVRRRGQEARLRCSPMKGHSHVYWYRQLPEEGLKFMVYLQKENIIDESGMPKERFSAEFPKEGPSILRIQQVVRGDSAAYFCASTRANEKLFFGSGTQLSVL.